The sequence of this T cell receptor beta chain was determined in a study of cytomegalovirus exposure and HLA in healthy donors. As regards this clone: The antigen is undetermined.

PCR primers comprised 60 Vbeta and 13 Jbeta primers. Here immunoSEQ multiplex PCR was the method, and the copy in TCRdb shows in-frame clones only, minus some. Seen here are roughly 130,000 clones, roughly 88% observed once, and the top ten hold under 2%. V was clipped by 9 bases and J by 8 bases; unmatched bases: 13. The CDR3 covers 15 residues. Germline CDR1 reads SNHLY; CDR2 reads FYNNEI. Regarding the study as a whole: The productive fraction for most TCR beta V segments was about 90% or about 30% in an earlier analysis.

The material sequenced was PBMCs. The TCR comes from a boy aged 5-17 years in good health and CMV-seronegative. The rearrangement joins TRBV2 to TRBJ2-1; 10 bases match TRBD1. The CDR3 DNA sequence: TGTGCCAGTTGGGGGGACAGGGGTCACGAGGATGAGCAGTTCTTC. Protein product: CASWGDRGHEDEQFF.